This record concerns one TCR beta chain sequence. The V end lost 2 bases, the J end lost 2 bases, and 10 bases lay between the germline ends. Per the germline V gene, CDR1 is SGHDT and CDR2 is YYEEEE. This CDR3 comprises 14 residues. This sample was taken from a study of blood T cell repertoires in COVID-19. The repertoire was sequenced with immunoSEQ multiplex PCR; TCRdb's copy has only in-frame clones and lacks some. The sample contains around 450,000 clones, about 89% of which appear only once. This chain joins TRBV5-6 and TRBJ1-1, with D possibly being TRBD1 (5 bases). The sequence was obtained from a woman aged 30 to 39 with acute or convalescent COVID-19. Sequencing used peripheral blood. Here the CDR3 reads CASSFDRQNTEAFF. The CDR3 nucleotides read TGTGCCAGCAGCTTCGACAGACAAAACACTGAAGCTTTCTTT.